These T cell receptor beta chains were read from a single sample in a study of shared clonotypes between healthy human individuals. Assay used: immunoSEQ multiplex PCR; TCRdb lists only in-frame clones, some missing. The sample carries about 2.3 million clones, just over 90% recorded once. The sequenced material came from naive CD4+ T cells from PBMCs. These receptors originate from a young man in good health. Some clones in this sample may be carry-over from other donors' samples. CDR3s include the opening cysteine and the closing phenylalanine or tryptophan. The order of the fields is CDR3 protein, V gene, J gene, D gene. A D gene is named only where the DNA matches it firmly.

CDR3: CASGRGNYGYTF
V: TRBV9
J: TRBJ1-2
D: NA

CDR3: CASSPGQNYGYTF
V: TRBV14
J: TRBJ1-2
D: TRBD1

CDR3: CASSLGGSGPYEQYF
V: TRBV5-1
J: TRBJ2-7
D: TRBD2

CDR3: CASTPAAVFGYTF
V: TRBV28
J: TRBJ1-2
D: NA

CDR3: CASSAGVAGLGETQYF
V: TRBV5-1
J: TRBJ2-5
D: TRBD2

CDR3: CASSLGQVGVEQFF
V: TRBV5-6
J: TRBJ2-1
D: NA

CDR3: CSVEPGQGYGYTF
V: TRBV29-1
J: TRBJ1-2
D: TRBD1

CDR3: CASVRQGPNEKLFF
V: TRBV6-1
J: TRBJ1-4
D: NA

CDR3: CASSKDVPPYNEQFF
V: TRBV6-5
J: TRBJ2-1
D: NA

CDR3: CATSRVSGIEQYF
V: TRBV15
J: TRBJ2-7
D: NA

CDR3: CASSVGGGSSYNEQFF
V: TRBV9
J: TRBJ2-1
D: TRBD2

CDR3: CASSFYPDRGADTQYF
V: TRBV13
J: TRBJ2-3
D: TRBD1

CDR3: CASKPFDRGYGYTF
V: TRBV11-3
J: TRBJ1-2
D: TRBD1

CDR3: CASSLGTSGRSLSSYNEQFF
V: TRBV5-1
J: TRBJ2-1
D: TRBD2

CDR3: CASRPGTGSDQPQHF
V: TRBV19
J: TRBJ1-5
D: TRBD1

CDR3: CSASGNNEQFF
V: TRBV20-1
J: TRBJ2-1
D: NA

CDR3: CASSLAPVAGGGYTF
V: TRBV5-5
J: TRBJ1-2
D: TRBD1

CDR3: CASSPGTSGSFGNTGELFF
V: TRBV7-3
J: TRBJ2-2
D: TRBD2

CDR3: CASSAGQGKFF
V: TRBV6-1
J: TRBJ2-1
D: TRBD1

CDR3: CASSLELRVTGANVLTF
V: TRBV7-3
J: TRBJ2-6
D: NA

CDR3: CASSPGLTSYEQYF
V: TRBV18
J: TRBJ2-7
D: NA

CDR3: CSASQGRGYTF
V: TRBV20-1
J: TRBJ1-2
D: NA

CDR3: CASSPTSTGELFF
V: TRBV9
J: TRBJ2-2
D: NA

CDR3: CASRTTGAGGQFF
V: TRBV6-5
J: TRBJ2-1
D: TRBD1

CDR3: CASSSTSRVNQPQHF
V: TRBV28
J: TRBJ1-5
D: NA

CDR3: CATSRDRSGREGGYTF
V: TRBV15
J: TRBJ1-2
D: NA